This TCR beta chain was recovered during a study of metastatic and nonmetastatic thyroid tumors. Study-level background: It was across blood and tumor or nodule tissue from malignant and benign thyroid patients that repertoires were compared.

This clone was recorded at least ten times. The antigen remains unidentified. Per the original methods: Built for papillary thyroid cancer, a distant-metastasis classifier drew on CDR3 differences across clinicopathological groups. TCRdb ran MiXCR on the PCR reads. These V and J calls are TCRdb output, not the study's own analysis. Counted here are 25,000 to 30,000 clones, roughly 15% occurring once; the ten biggest clones make up approximately 15%. Study-wide findings and caveats: In both blood and tumor samples, TCR beta diversity was reported significantly higher for malignant than benign nodules.

Nobody among the patients had been given any treatment before thyroid surgery. Trimming took off 5 bases at V and 5 bases at J, with 13 bases between the two ends. The CDR3 has 14 amino acids. Germline lookup yields CDR1 SGHTA and CDR2 FQGNSA. The source material was blood. This chain links TRBV7-2 with TRBJ1-5, with a possible D match to TRBD1 (6 bases). This TCR derives from a male donor with papillary thyroid cancer or a benign thyroid nodule (not recorded which). Some clones in this sample may be carry-over from other donors' samples. CDR3 sequence (DNA): TGTGCCAGCAGCGGTCAGGGGCGAGATCAGCCCCAGCATTTT. Translation: CASSGQGRDQPQHF.